The next 18 T cell receptor beta chains were all read from a single sample in a study of neurological immune-mediated disorders. TCRdb called the 5' RACE reads again in MiXCR, with one record for every CDR3 protein. Found here are approximately 26,000 distinct CDR3 sequences, 2.5% of them singletons; the top ten hold roughly 2.1%. Sequenced material: PBMCs. The source of these receptors is a woman aged 50 to 65 with multiple sclerosis.

This clonotype was detected many times. The rearrangement links TRBV5-1 to TRBJ1-1, with D maybe TRBD1 (5 bases). CDR1 is SGHRS and CDR2 is YFSETQ in the germline V gene. The CDR3 spans 12 residues. The ends were cut back, 3 bases at V and 7 bases at J, with 10 bases in the middle. DNA of the CDR3: TGCGCCAGCAGCTCCACTGGGGGTGAAGCTTTCTTT. This codes for CASSSTGGEAFF.

This clonotype was seen repeatedly, ten times or more. This rearrangement joins TRBV10-3 to TRBJ2-2, with TRBD1 matching over 8 bases. The CDR3 runs to 13 residues. Unmatched junction bases numbered 3, after V lost 8 bases and J lost 4 bases. Germline V gene sequence: CDR1 ENHRY, CDR2 SYGVKD. CDR3 sequence (DNA): TGTGCCATCGGACAGGGCGGCACCGGGGAGCTGTTTTTT. Its protein product is CAIGQGGTGELFF.

Of note for this clonotype: Just one base apart from a much larger clone, this may be a read error. The J gene is TRBJ2-7, the V gene TRBV5-1, with 9 bases fitting TRBD1. V shed 3 bases and J 7 bases; nucleotides not matched to a gene: 11. The CDR3 has 15 residues. The germline V gene has CDR1 SGHRS and CDR2 YFSETQ. This CDR3 reads CASSWTGEKIEEQYF. CDR3 DNA: TGCGCCAGCAGCTGGACAGGGGAGAAGATCGAAGAGCAGTACTTC.

The sample holds many counts of this clonotype. This chain joins TRBV3-1 and TRBJ2-7; no firm D call. Trimming took off 2 bases at V and 2 bases at J, with 13 bases between the two ends. Looked up from germline, CDR1 is LGHDT and CDR2 is YNNKEL (reference sequence). The CDR3 is 15 residues long. CDR3 in amino acids: CASSQYTRVAYEQYF. The CDR3 DNA reads as TGTGCCAGCAGCCAATACACCCGAGTGGCCTACGAGCAGTACTTC.

This clonotype was seen many times. The gene calls are TRBV6-6 and TRBJ2-5; 9 bases match TRBD2. Germline CDR1 and CDR2: MNHNY and SVGAGI (reference sequence). The CDR3 loop spans 15 amino acids. Trimming removed 2 bases from V and 1 base from J; junction bases left unmatched: 2. CDR3 DNA: TGTGCCAGCAGTTACCTAGCGGGGACCCAAGAGACCCAGTACTTC. As protein: CASSYLAGTQETQYF.

The sample holds many counts of this clonotype. V usage is TRBV7-9 and J usage is TRBJ2-1; 7 bases agree with TRBD1. Germline-derived CDR1 and CDR2 are SEHNR and FQNEAQ (reference sequence). The CDR3 is 14 residues long. With 2 bases clipped from V and 2 bases from J, the junction kept 0 bases outside the gene matches. The chain's CDR3 is CASSLTGAYNEQFF. Here the CDR3 DNA reads TGTGCCAGCAGCTTAACAGGGGCCTACAATGAGCAGTTCTTC.

The table lists this clonotype with many counts. The rearrangement joins TRBV7-8 to TRBJ1-6; a weak D match, TRBD1 (6 bases). This CDR3 contains 14 residues. Germline V gives CDR1 SGHVS, CDR2 FQNEAQ. V was clipped by 4 bases and J by 9 bases, with 13 bases between them. Here the CDR3 reads CASSSEGGLSPLHF. The CDR3 nucleotides are TGTGCCAGCAGCTCCGAGGGGGGACTTTCACCCCTCCACTTT.

This clonotype was detected many times. Here the CDR3 DNA reads TGTGCCAGCAGCCCCGGACTAGCGGGAAGCGAGCAGTACTTC. Translated: CASSPGLAGSEQYF. This chain joins TRBV25-1 and TRBJ2-7; the match to TRBD2 covers 12 bases. CDR3 length equals 14 residues. From germline, CDR1 is MGHDK and CDR2 SYGVNS. With 6 bases clipped from V and 6 bases from J, the junction kept 6 bases outside the gene matches.

This clonotype came up many times. The chain combines TRBV30 with TRBJ2-1; 10 bases align to TRBD2. J gave up 7 bases and V 1 base, and 13 bases lay outside the gene matches. The CDR3 contains 17 residues. CDR1 and CDR2 (germline): GTSNPN, SVGIG (reference sequence). The CDR3 nucleotides read TGTGCCTGGAGTGGCATGAAAGCGGGAGGGCCGGTAAATGAGCAGTTCTTC. It translates to CAWSGMKAGGPVNEQFF.

This clonotype was found many times. This rearrangement joins TRBV5-1 to TRBJ1-1; D unresolved. The CDR3 consists of 16 residues. V shed 0 bases and J shed 0 bases, with 12 bases lying between them. CDR1 SGHRS and CDR2 YFSETQ come from the germline V gene. CDR3 sequence (DNA): TGCGCCAGCAGCTTGGCCCAAGTCACCATGAACACTGAAGCTTTCTTT. This translates into CASSLAQVTMNTEAFF.

This clonotype was found many times. This rearrangement joins TRBV15 to TRBJ2-5; D not resolved. The CDR3 has 16 residues. Between the trimmed V and J ends, which lost 0 bases and 3 bases, there was a span of 14 bases. The V gene's germline CDR1 is LNHNV and CDR2 YYDKDF (reference sequence). The CDR3 is CATSREKALTKETQYF. CDR3 in DNA: TGTGCCACCAGCAGAGAAAAGGCTCTTACCAAAGAGACCCAGTACTTC.

The sample holds many counts of this clonotype. The chain is built from TRBV12-3 or TRBV12-4 and TRBJ2-1, with a possible D match to TRBD2 (6 bases). This CDR3 region has 14 residues. Trimming left V 3 bases short and J 4 bases short, with 10 bases between. The CDR3 loop is CASSLGDSYNEQFF. Written as DNA, the CDR3 is TGTGCCAGCAGTTTGGGGGACTCATACAATGAGCAGTTCTTC.

This clonotype was detected many times. The V call is TRBV20-1, the J call TRBJ2-7, with D possibly TRBD2 on 6 matching bases. CDR1 DFQATT and CDR2 SNEGSKA come from the germline V gene (reference sequence). V was pared by 3 bases and J by 4 bases, with 16 bases between. This CDR3 is built from 14 residues. CDR3 in DNA: TGCAGTGCTAGCTCGACTAGGAGAGAATACGAGCAGTACTTC. This sequence encodes CSASSTRREYEQYF.

CDR3 sequence (DNA): TGCAGTGCTAGATCTAGCGGGGGAGACACAGATACGCAGTATTTT. Its translation: CSARSSGGDTDTQYF. The chain joins TRBV20-1 to TRBJ2-3, with 10 bases matching TRBD2. CDR3 length: 15 residues. J was trimmed by 2 bases and V by 2 bases; bases with no gene match: 4. CDR1 DFQATT and CDR2 SNEGSKA come from the germline V gene (reference sequence).

Many counts were recorded for this clonotype. The chain couples TRBV20-1 to TRBJ1-5; the D gene is possibly TRBD1 (6 bases). This CDR3 spans 13 amino acids. Germline lookup yields CDR1 DFQATT and CDR2 SNEGSKA (reference sequence). Deletions cut 6 bases from V and 4 bases from J, with 13 bases between. The CDR3 loop is CSAEGGYNQPQHF. CDR3 nucleotide sequence: TGCAGTGCCGAAGGGGGGTATAATCAGCCCCAGCATTTT.

Worth noting for this clonotype: One end of the junction is discordant with germline, which a read error may explain. The chain combines TRBV14 with TRBJ2-5; 7 bases are shared with TRBD2. Germline CDR1 and CDR2: SGHDN and FVKESK. The CDR3 contains 16 residues. In DNA, the CDR3 is TGTGCCAGTAGCCAAGCCGGGACTATGCTTAAAGAGACCCAGTACTTC. This encodes CASSQAGTMLKETQYF.

Ten or more counts support this clonotype. The V gene is TRBV5-1, the J gene TRBJ2-1, with D perhaps matching TRBD1 (6 bases). Germline CDR1 is SGHRS and CDR2 is YFSETQ. The CDR3 has 14 residues. V lost 5 bases and J 4 bases, leaving 13 bases between the germline ends. CDR3 coding DNA: TGCGCCAGCAGTTCCAACAGGGATTACAATGAGCAGTTCTTC. Its translation: CASSSNRDYNEQFF. The full variable domain, its missing parts supplied by reference TRBV5-1 and TRBJ2-1, is KAGVTQTPRYLIKTRGQQVTLSCSPISGHRSVSWYQQTPGQGLQFLFEYFSETQRNKGNFPGRFSGRQFSNSRSEMNVSTLELGDSALYLCASSSNRDYNEQFFGPGTRLTVL.

This clonotype was counted many times. V and J are TRBV20-1 and TRBJ2-7, with TRBD1 matching 7 bases. The ends lost 3 bases at V and 3 bases at J; junction bases unmatched: 11. The CDR3 totals 15 residues. The germline CDR1 and CDR2 sequences are DFQATT and SNEGSKA (reference sequence). CDR3 sequence: CSASFNMAGGYEQYF. In DNA, the CDR3 is TGCAGTGCTAGTTTTAATATGGCAGGGGGCTACGAGCAGTACTTC.